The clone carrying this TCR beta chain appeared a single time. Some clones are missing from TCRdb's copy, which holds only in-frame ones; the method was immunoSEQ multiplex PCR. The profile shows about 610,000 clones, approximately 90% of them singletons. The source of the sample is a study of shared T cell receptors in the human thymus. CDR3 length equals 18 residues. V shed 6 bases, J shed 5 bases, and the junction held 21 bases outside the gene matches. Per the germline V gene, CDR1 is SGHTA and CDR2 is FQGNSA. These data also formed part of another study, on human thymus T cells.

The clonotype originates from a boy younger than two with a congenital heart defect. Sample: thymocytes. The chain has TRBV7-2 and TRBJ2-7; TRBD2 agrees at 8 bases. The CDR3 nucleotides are TGTGCCAGCAGACCCCGGGGGACTAGGTGGCCCCAGGGAGACGAGCAGTACTTC. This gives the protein CASRPRGTRWPQGDEQYF.